This is a list of T cell receptor beta chains from one sample in a study of naive and memory T cell subsets. Each CDR3 protein is one row after TCRdb ran MiXCR on the UMI-ligation and nested PCR reads. The table lists roughly 100,000 distinct CDR3 sequences, more than 14% of them singletons. The specimen was naive CD8+ T cells from blood. The source of these receptors is a human donor in good health. Both conserved end residues are part of each CDR3. Each record gives: clone size, V gene, J gene, CDR3 protein. Clone size is stated in some rows and not others, as once, few, many or a class when expanded.

few	TRBV24-1	TRBJ2-1	CATSDLTTPQPNEQFF
few	TRBV6-2/TRBV6-3	TRBJ2-1	CASSPARYNEQFF
-	TRBV6-2/TRBV6-3	TRBJ1-1	CASSYSSTYTEAFF
few	TRBV27	TRBJ1-1	CASSTLGGWTEAFF
few	TRBV11-1	TRBJ2-1	CASSSPGLAGVTYNEQFF
many	TRBV4-2	TRBJ2-7	CASSQAATGGVEQYF
few	TRBV12-3/TRBV12-4	TRBJ1-6	CASSSTGPASPLHF
few	TRBV7-8	TRBJ1-2	CASRHETGSAGIGYTF
-	TRBV10-3	TRBJ2-5	CAISEWTSVETQYF
-	TRBV20-1	TRBJ2-1	CSALTSGFTRSYNEQFF
-	TRBV3-1	TRBJ2-3	CTSSQEVATDTQYF